The entry that follows covers one T cell receptor (beta chain) sequence. The antigen remains unidentified. With 60 Vbeta and 13 Jbeta primers, the PCR was carried out. Here immunoSEQ multiplex PCR was the method, and the copy in TCRdb shows in-frame clones only, minus some. This table holds 100,000 to 150,000 clones, about 74% found once. This sample stems from a study of cytomegalovirus exposure and HLA in healthy donors. Across the study: Early released data had tens of millions of unique TCRs, all coming from HLA-typed donors. General observations from the study: The investigators catalogued 150 or so TCR beta chains as cytomegalovirus-associated.

The germline V gene encodes CDR1 LNHDA and CDR2 SQIVND (reference sequence). CDR3 size: 16 residues. V lost 5 bases to trimming and J lost 0 bases, with 14 bases between them. This sequence was found in a man aged 25-45 years in good health and CMV-seronegative. Sequencing input: PBMCs. The chain joins TRBV19 to TRBJ1-5; no clear D. CDR3 nucleotide sequence: TGTGCCAGTAGTCCCCTGGGTAGCTATAGCAATCAGCCCCAGCATTTT. Its translation is CASSPLGSYSNQPQHF.